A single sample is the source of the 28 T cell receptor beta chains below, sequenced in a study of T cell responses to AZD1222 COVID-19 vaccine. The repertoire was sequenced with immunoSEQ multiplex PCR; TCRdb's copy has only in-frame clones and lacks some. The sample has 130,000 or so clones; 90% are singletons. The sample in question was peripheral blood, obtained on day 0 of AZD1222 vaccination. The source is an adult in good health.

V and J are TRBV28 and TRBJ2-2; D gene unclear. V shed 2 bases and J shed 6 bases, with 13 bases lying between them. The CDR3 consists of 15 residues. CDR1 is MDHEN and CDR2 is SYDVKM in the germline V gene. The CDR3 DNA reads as TGTGCCAGCAGTTTAAGCCCATACGAATCCGGGGAGCTGTTTTTT. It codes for CASSLSPYESGELFF.

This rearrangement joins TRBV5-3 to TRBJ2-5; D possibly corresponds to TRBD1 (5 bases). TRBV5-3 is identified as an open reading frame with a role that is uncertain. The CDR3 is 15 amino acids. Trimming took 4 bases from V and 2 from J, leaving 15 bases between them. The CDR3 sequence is CARSEPRQKQETQYF. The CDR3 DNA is TGTGCCAGAAGCGAACCCCGACAGAAACAAGAGACCCAGTACTTC.

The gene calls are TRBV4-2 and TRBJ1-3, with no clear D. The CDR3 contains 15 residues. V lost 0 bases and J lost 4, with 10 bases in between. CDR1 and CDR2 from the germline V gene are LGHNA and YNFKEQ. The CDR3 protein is CASSQDQNSGNTIYF. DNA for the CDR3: TGTGCCAGCAGCCAAGATCAGAACTCGGGAAACACCATATATTTT.

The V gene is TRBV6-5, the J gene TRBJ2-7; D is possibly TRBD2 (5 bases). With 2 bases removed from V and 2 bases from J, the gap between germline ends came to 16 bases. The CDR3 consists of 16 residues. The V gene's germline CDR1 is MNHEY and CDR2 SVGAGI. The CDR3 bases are TGTGCCAGCAGTTACCTCCCGTGGGAGTCGGCCTACGAGCAGTACTTC. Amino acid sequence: CASSYLPWESAYEQYF.

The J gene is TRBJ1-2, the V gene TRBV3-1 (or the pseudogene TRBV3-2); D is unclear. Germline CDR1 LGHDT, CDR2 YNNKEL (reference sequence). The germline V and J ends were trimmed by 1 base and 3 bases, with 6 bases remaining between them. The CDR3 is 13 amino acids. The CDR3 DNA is TGTGCCAGCAGCCAAGGGCCCTACTATGGCTACACCTTC. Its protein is CASSQGPYYGYTF.

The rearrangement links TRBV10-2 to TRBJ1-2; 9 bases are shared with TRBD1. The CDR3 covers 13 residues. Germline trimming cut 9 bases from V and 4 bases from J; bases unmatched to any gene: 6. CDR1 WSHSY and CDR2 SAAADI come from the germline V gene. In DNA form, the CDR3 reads TGCGCCAGTCTTACAGGGGGCTCCTATGGCTACACCTTC. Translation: CASLTGGSYGYTF.

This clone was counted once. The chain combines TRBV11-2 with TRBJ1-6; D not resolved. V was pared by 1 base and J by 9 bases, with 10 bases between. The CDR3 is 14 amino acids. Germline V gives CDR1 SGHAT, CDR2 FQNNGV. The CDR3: CASSLAGAGSPLHF. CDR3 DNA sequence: TGTGCCAGCAGCTTAGCTGGCGCCGGTTCACCCCTCCACTTT.

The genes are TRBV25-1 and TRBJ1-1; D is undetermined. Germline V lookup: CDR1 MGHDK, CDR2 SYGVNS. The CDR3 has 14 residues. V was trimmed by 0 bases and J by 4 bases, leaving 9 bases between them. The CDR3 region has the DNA TGTGCCAGCAGTGAATATAAGGGTTCCACTGAAGCTTTCTTT. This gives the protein CASSEYKGSTEAFF.

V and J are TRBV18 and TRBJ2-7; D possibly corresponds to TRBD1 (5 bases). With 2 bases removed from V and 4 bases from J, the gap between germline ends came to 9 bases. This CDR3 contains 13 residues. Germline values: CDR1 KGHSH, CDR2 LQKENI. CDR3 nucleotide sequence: TGTGCCAGCTCACCATCACAGGAATACGAGCAGTACTTC. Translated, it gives CASSPSQEYEQYF.

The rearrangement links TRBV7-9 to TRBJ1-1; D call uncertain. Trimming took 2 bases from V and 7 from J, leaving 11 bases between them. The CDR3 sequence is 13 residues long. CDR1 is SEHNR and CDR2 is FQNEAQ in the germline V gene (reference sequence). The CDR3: CASSLPGRIEAFF. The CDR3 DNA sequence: TGTGCCAGCAGCTTACCTGGACGGATTGAAGCTTTCTTT.

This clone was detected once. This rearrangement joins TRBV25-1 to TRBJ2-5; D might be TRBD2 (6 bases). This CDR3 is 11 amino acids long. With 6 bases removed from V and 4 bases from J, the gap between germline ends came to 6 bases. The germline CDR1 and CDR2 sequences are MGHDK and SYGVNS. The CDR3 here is CASSGRETQYF. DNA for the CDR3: TGTGCCAGCAGCGGGAGAGAGACCCAGTACTTC.

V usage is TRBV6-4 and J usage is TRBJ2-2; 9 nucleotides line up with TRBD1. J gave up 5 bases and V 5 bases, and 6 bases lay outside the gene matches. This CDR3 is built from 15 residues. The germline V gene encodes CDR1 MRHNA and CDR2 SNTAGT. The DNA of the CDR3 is TGTGCCAGCAGTCGAGACAGGGGGGAAACCGGGGAGCTGTTTTTT. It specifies CASSRDRGETGELFF.

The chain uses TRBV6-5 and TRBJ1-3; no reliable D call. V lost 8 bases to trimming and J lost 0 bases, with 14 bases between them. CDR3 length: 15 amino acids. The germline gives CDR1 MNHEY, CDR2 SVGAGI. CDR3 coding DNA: TGTGCCAGCGGACGGAATGGGATCTCTGGAAACACCATATATTTT. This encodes CASGRNGISGNTIYF.

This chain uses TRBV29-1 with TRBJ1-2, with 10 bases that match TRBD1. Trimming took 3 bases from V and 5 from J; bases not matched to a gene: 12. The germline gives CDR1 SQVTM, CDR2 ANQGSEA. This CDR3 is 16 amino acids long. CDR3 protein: CSVDPEGQGPMYGYTF. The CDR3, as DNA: TGCAGCGTTGACCCCGAGGGACAGGGGCCTATGTATGGCTACACCTTC.

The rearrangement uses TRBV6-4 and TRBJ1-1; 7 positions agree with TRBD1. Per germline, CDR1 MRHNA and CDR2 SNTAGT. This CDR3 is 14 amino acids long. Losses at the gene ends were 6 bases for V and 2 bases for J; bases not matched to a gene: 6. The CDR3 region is CASSTTGDNTEAFF. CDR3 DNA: TGTGCCAGCAGCACCACAGGGGATAACACTGAAGCTTTCTTT.

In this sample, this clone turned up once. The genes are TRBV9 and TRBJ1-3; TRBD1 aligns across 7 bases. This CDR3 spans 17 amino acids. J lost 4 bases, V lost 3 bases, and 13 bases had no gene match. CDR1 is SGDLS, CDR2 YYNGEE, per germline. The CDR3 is CASSAIATQGSGNTIYF. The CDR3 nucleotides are TGTGCCAGCAGCGCCATCGCGACACAGGGGAGCGGAAACACCATATATTTT. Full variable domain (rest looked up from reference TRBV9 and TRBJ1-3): DSGVTQTPKHLITATGQRVTLRCSPRSGDLSVYWYQQSLDQGLQFLIQYYNGEERAKGNILERFSAQQFPDLHSELNLSSLELGDSALYFCASSAIATQGSGNTIYFGEGSWLTVV.

CDR3 coding DNA: TGTGCCAGCAGCCAAGACCTAGCGGGGATCTACAATGAGCAGTTCTTC. Its translation: CASSQDLAGIYNEQFF. The chain joins TRBV3-1 (or the pseudogene TRBV3-2) to TRBJ2-1, with 9 nucleotides matching TRBD2. Trimming at V came to 0 bases and at J to 3 bases, leaving 3 bases not matched to a gene. The CDR3 sequence is 16 residues long. Germline lookup yields CDR1 LGHDT and CDR2 YNNKEL (reference sequence).

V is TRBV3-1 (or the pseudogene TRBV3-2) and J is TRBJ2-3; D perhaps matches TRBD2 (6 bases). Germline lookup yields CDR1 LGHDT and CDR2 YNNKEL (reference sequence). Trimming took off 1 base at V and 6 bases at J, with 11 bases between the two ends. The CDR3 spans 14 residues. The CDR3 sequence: CASSQAASVDTQYF. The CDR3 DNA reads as TGTGCCAGCAGCCAAGCCGCTAGCGTTGATACGCAGTATTTT.

The chain's CDR3 is CASSLEVGQPQHF. CDR3 DNA sequence: TGTGCCAGCAGTTTAGAAGTAGGTCAGCCCCAGCATTTT. The chain combines TRBV12-3 or TRBV12-4 with TRBJ1-5; no clear D gene. Trimming took 1 base from V and 6 from J, leaving 7 bases between them. The CDR3 totals 13 residues.

The CDR3 region is CSASVGVGELFF. The CDR3 bases are TGCAGTGCTAGTGTGGGGGTCGGGGAGCTGTTTTTT. This chain connects TRBV20-1 to TRBJ2-2; D is possibly TRBD1 or TRBD2 (5 bases each). V shed 3 bases and J shed 7 bases, with 9 bases lying between them. CDR1 is DFQATT and CDR2 is SNEGSKA in the germline V gene (reference sequence). This CDR3 comprises 12 residues.

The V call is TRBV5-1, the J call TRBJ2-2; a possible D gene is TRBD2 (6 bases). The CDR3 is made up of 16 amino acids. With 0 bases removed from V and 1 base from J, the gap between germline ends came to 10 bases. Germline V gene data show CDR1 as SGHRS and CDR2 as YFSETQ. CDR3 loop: CASSLAGSGNTGELFF. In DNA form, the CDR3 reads TGCGCCAGCAGCTTGGCCGGTAGCGGGAACACCGGGGAGCTGTTTTTT.

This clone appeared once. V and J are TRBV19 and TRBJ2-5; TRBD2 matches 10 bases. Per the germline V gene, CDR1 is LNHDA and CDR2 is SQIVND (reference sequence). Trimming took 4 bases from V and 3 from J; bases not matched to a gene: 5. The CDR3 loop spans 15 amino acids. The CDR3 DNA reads TGTGCCAGTAGTACACTAGCGGGGCGGAAAGAGACCCAGTACTTC. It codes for CASSTLAGRKETQYF.

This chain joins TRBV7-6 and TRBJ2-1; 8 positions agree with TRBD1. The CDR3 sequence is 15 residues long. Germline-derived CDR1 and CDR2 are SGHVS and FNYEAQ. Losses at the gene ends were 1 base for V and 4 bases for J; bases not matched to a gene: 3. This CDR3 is CASSLGGTGYNEQFF. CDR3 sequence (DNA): TGTGCCAGCAGCTTAGGAGGGACAGGATACAATGAGCAGTTCTTC.

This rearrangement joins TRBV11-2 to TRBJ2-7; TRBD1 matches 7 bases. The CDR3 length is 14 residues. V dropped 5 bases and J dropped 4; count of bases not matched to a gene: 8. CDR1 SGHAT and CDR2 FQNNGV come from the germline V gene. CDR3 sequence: CASSDRQGMYEQYF. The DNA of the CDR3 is TGTGCCAGCAGCGACCGACAGGGTATGTACGAGCAGTACTTC.

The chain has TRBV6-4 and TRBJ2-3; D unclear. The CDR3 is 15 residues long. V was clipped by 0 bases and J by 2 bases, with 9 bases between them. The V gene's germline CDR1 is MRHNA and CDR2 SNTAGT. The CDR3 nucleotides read TGTGCCAGCAGTGACTCAGGCACCCCCACAGATACGCAGTATTTT. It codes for CASSDSGTPTDTQYF.

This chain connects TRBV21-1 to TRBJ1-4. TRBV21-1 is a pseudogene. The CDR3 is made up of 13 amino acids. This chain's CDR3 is CACLEEGNEKLFF. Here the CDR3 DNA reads TGTGCTTGCCTGGAGGAGGGTAATGAAAAACTGTTTTTT.

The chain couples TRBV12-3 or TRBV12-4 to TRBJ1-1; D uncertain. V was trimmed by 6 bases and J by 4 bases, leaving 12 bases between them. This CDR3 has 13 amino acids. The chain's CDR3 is CASRPDRLTEAFF. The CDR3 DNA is TGTGCCAGCAGACCTGACCGTCTCACTGAAGCTTTCTTT.

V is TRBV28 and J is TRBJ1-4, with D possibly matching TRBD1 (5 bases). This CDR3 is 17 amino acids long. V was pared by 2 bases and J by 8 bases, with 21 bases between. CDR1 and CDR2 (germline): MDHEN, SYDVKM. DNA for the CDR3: TGTGCCAGCAGTTTAATTCGCGGGGGTTTGAGTGGAGAAAAACTGTTTTTT. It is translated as CASSLIRGGLSGEKLFF.